The source of this T cell receptor (beta chain) is a study of control samples from healthy donors and cancer patients. V was shortened by 4 bases and J by 1 base, with 14 bases between the two germline ends. There are 15 residues in the CDR3. Germline V gives CDR1 SGHRS, CDR2 YFSETQ. Using immunoSEQ multiplex PCR, the repertoire was profiled, and TCRdb retains in-frame clones only, with some absent. The sample contains about 150,000 clones, 89% of which appear only once. Sequencing used blood. This TCR was sampled from a young man in good health. The chain recombines TRBV5-1 with TRBJ1-1; D not resolved. Here the CDR3 reads CASSQLTHENTEAFF. Written as DNA, the CDR3 is TGCGCCAGCAGCCAACTGACACACGAGAACACTGAAGCTTTCTTT.